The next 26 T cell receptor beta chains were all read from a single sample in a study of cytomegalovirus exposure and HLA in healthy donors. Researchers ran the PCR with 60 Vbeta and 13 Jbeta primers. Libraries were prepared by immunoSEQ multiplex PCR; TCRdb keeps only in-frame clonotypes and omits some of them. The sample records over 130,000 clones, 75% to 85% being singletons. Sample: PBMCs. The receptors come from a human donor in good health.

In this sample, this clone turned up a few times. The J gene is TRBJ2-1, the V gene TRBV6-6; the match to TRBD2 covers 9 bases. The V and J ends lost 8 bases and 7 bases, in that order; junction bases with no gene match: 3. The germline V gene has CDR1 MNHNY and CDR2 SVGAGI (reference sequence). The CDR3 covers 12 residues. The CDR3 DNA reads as TGTGCCAGCGGACTAGCGATAAATGAGCAGTTCTTC. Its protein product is CASGLAINEQFF.

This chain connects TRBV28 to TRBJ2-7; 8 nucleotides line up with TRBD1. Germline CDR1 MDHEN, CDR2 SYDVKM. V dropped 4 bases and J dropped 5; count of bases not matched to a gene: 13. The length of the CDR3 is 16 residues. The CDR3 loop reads CASSWRGDRGVNEQYF. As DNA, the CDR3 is TGTGCCAGCAGTTGGAGGGGTGACAGGGGCGTGAACGAGCAGTACTTC.

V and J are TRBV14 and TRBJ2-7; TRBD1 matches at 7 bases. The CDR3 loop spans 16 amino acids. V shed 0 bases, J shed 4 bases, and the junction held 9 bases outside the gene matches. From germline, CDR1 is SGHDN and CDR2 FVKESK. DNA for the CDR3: TGTGCCAGCAGCCAAGATAGGGGGACAGCCCAGTACGAGCAGTACTTC. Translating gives CASSQDRGTAQYEQYF.

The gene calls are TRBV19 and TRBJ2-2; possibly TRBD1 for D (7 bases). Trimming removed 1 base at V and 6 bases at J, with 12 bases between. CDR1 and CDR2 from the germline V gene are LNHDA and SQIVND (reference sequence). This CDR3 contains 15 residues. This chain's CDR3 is CASSIGTRGAGELFF. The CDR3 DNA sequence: TGTGCCAGTAGTATAGGTACCAGGGGGGCCGGGGAGCTGTTTTTT.

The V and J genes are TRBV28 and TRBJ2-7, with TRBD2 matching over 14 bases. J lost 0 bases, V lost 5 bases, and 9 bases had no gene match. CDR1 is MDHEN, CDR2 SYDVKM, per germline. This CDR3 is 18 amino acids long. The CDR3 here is CASSPSGLAGASSYEQYF. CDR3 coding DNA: TGTGCCAGCAGTCCCTCGGGACTAGCGGGGGCTAGCTCCTACGAGCAGTACTTC.

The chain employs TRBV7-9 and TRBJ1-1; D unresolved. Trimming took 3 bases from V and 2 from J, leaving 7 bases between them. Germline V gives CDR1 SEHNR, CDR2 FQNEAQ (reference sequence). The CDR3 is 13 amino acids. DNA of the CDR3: TGTGCCAGCAGCTTCCCCAGTAACACTGAAGCTTTCTTT. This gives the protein CASSFPSNTEAFF. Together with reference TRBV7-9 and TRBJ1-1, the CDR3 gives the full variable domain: DTGVSQNPRHKITKRGQNVTFRCDPISEHNRLYWYRQTLGQGPEFLTYFQNEAQLEKSRLLSDRFSAERPKGSFSTLEIQRTEQGDSAMYLCASSFPSNTEAFFGQGTRLTVV.

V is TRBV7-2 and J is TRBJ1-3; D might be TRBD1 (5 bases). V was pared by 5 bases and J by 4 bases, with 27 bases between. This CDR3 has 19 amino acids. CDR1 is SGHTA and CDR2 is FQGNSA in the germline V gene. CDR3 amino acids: CASSRGAVGRVRSGNTIYF. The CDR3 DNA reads TGTGCCAGCAGCCGAGGGGCGGTGGGGAGGGTTCGGTCGGGAAACACCATATATTTT.

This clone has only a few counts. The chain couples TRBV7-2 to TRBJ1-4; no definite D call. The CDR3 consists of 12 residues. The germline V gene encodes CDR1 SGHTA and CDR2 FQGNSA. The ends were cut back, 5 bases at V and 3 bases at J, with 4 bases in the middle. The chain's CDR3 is CASSPANEKLFF. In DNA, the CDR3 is TGTGCCAGCAGCCCTGCTAATGAAAAACTGTTTTTT.

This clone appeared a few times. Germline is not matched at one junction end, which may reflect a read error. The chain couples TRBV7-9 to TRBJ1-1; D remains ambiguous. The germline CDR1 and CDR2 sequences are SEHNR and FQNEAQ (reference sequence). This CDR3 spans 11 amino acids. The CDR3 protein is CASSFVPEEGF. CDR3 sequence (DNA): TGTGCCAGCAGCTTTGTCCCGGAGGAAGGCTTT.

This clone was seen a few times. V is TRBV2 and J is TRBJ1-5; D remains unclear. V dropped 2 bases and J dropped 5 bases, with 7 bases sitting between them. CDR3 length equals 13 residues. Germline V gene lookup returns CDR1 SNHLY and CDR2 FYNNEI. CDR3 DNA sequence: TGTGCCAGCAGTGAATTTAATGATCAGCCCCAGCATTTT. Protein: CASSEFNDQPQHF.

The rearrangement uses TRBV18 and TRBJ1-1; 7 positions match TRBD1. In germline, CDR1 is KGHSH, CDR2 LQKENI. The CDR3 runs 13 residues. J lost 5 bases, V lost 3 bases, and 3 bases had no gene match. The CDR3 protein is CASSPDRDTEAFF. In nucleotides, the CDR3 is TGTGCCAGCTCACCCGACAGGGATACTGAAGCTTTCTTT. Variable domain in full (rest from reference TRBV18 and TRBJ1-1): NAGVMQNPRHLVRRRGQEARLRCSPMKGHSHVYWYRQLPEEGLKFMVYLQKENIIDESGMPKERFSAEFPKEGPSILRIQQVVRGDSAAYFCASSPDRDTEAFFGQGTRLTVV.

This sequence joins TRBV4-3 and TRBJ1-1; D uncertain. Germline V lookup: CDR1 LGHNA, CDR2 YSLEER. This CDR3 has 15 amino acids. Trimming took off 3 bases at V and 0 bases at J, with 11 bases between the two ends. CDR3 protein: CASSHMAGMNTEAFF. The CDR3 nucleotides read TGCGCCAGCAGCCATATGGCAGGCATGAACACTGAAGCTTTCTTT.

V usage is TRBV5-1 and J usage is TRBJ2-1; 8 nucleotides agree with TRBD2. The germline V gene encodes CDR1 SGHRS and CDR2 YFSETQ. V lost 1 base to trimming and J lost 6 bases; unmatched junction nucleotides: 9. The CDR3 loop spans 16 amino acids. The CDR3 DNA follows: TGCGCCAGCAGCTTGCTTTCGACTAGCGTTCGCAATGAGCAGTTCTTC. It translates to CASSLLSTSVRNEQFF.

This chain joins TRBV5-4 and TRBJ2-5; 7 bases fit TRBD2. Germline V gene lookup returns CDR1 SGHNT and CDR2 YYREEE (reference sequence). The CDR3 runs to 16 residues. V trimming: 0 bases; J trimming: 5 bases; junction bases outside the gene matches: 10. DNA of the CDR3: TGTGCCAGCAGCTTGGGACCAGCGGGGCCAAGGGAGACCCAGTACTTC. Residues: CASSLGPAGPRETQYF.

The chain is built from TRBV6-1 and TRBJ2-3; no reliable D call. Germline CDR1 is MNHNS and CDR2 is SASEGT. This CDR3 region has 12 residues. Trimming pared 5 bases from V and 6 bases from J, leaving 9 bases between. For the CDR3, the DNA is TGTGCCAGCAGTCCCCAGGCGGATACGCAGTATTTT. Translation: CASSPQADTQYF.

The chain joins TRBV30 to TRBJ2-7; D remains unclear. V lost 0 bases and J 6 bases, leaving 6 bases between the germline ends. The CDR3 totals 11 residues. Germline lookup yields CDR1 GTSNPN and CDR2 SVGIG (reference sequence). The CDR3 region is CAWSVASEQYF. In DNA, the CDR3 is TGTGCCTGGAGTGTAGCTTCCGAGCAGTACTTC.

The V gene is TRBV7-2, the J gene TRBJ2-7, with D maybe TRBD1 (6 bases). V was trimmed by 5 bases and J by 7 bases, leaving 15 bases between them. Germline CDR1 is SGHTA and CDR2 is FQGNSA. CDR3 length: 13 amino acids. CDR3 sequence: CASSHPGVGEQYF. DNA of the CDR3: TGTGCCAGCAGCCACCCAGGGGTTGGAGAGCAGTACTTC. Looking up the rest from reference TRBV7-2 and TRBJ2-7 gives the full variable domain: GAGVSQSPSNKVTEKGKDVELRCDPISGHTALYWYRQSLGQGLEFLIYFQGNSAPDKSGLPSDRFSAERTGGSVSTLTIQRTQQEDSAVYLCASSHPGVGEQYFGPGTRLTVT.

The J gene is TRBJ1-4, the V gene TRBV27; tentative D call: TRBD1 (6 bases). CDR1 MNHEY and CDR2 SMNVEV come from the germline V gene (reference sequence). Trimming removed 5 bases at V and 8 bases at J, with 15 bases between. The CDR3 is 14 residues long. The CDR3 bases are TGTGCCAGCAGTACGACAGGCGGCTGGGAAAAACTGTTTTTT. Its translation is CASSTTGGWEKLFF. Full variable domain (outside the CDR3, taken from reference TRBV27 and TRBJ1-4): EAQVTQNPRYLITVTGKKLTVTCSQNMNHEYMSWYRQDPGLGLRQIYYSMNVEVTDKGDVPEGYKVSRKEKRNFPLILESPSPNQTSLYFCASSTTGGWEKLFFGSGTQLSVL.

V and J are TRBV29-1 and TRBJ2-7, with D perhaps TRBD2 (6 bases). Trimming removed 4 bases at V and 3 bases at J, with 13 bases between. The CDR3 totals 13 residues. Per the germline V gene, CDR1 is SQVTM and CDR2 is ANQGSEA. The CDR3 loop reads CSVVGEEGYEQYF. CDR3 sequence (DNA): TGCAGCGTTGTTGGGGAGGAAGGCTACGAGCAGTACTTC.

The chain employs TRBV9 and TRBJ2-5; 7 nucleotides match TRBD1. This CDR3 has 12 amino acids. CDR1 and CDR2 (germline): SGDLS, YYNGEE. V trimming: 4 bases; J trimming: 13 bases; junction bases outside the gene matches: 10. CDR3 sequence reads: CASSPKSWTGYF. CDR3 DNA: TGTGCCAGCAGCCCGAAATCCTGGACAGGGTACTTC.

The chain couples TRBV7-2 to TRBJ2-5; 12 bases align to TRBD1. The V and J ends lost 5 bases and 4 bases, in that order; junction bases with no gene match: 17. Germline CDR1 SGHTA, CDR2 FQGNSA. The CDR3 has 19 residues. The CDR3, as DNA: TGTGCCAGCAGCGATGCAACCGGGACAGGGGGCAGGTGGGCAGAGACCCAGTACTTC. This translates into CASSDATGTGGRWAETQYF.

The CDR3 DNA follows: TGTGCCAGCACCACAGGGTTCTACGAGCAGTACTTC. This gives the protein CASTTGFYEQYF. This chain uses TRBV6-1 with TRBJ2-7; D is possibly TRBD1 (6 bases). Trimming shortened V by 7 bases and J by 3 bases, and 10 bases separated the two germline ends. In germline, CDR1 is MNHNS, CDR2 SASEGT. The CDR3 length is 12 residues.

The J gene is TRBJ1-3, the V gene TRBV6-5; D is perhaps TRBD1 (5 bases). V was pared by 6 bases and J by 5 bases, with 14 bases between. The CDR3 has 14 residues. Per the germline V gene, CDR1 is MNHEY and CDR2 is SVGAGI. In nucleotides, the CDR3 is TGTGCCAGCAGAGCCGACAGCTATAGAAACACCATATATTTT. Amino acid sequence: CASRADSYRNTIYF.

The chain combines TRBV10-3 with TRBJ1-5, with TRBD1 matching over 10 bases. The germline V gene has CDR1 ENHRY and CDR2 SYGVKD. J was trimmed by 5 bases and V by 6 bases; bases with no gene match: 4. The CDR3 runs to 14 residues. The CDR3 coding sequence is TGTGCCATCAGGGAAGGACAGGGGGATCAGCCCCAGCATTTT. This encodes CAIREGQGDQPQHF.

The DNA of the CDR3 is TGTGCCAGCAGCGGCCGGACTAGCGGGGGCCGAGGGGGGACCCAGTACTTC. Protein: CASSGRTSGGRGGTQYF. This chain connects TRBV9 to TRBJ2-5, with 13 bases lining up with TRBD2. Germline lookup yields CDR1 SGDLS and CDR2 YYNGEE. The V and J ends lost 3 bases and 7 bases, in that order; junction bases with no gene match: 12. This CDR3 contains 17 residues.

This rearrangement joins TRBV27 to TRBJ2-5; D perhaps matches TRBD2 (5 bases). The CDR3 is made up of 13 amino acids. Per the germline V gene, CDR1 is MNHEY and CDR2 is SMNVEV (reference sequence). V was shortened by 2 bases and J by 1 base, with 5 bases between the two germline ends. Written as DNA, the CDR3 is TGTGCCAGCAGTTTAGGACTCCAAGAGACCCAGTACTTC. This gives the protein CASSLGLQETQYF.